This T cell receptor (beta chain) was sequenced during a study of OX40 agonist ivuxolimab in advanced cancers. Overall study context: Patients enrolled in dose escalation were diagnosed with hepatocellular carcinoma, melanoma, renal cell or head and neck cancer.

The V end was cut by 4 bases, the J end by 11 bases, with 14 bases between. The CDR3 covers 13 residues. Germline CDR1 MNHEY, CDR2 SVGAGI. The protocol was immunoSEQ multiplex PCR, while the TCRdb copy is restricted to in-frame clones and leaves out a portion. The data show tens of thousands of clones, approximately 94% seen once. This chain links TRBV6-5 with TRBJ2-2, with D perhaps matching TRBD2 (6 bases). This material consisted of CD4+ or CD8+ T cells sorted from blood, taken in a trial of the OX40 agonist ivuxolimab. The source is an adult with an advanced solid tumor such as melanoma, head and neck, liver or kidney cancer. CDR3 nucleotides: TGTGCCAGCAGTTCGGACGGGGGTGGAGAGCTGTTTTTT. This encodes CASSSDGGGELFF.